The subject of this entry is one T cell receptor beta chain. Its cognate antigen is unknown. The data belong to a study of cytomegalovirus exposure and HLA in healthy donors. Study-level information: Out of roughly 200 million T cells, an earlier analysis found some 110 million unique TCR beta sequences in total.

Overall study findings and caveats: The authors listed approximately 150 TCR beta chains as cytomegalovirus-associated. Researchers reportedly found TCR beta sequences accurately predicted most subjects' HLA-A and HLA-B alleles.

The PCR contained 60 Vbeta and 13 Jbeta primers. Only in-frame clones appear in the TCRdb table, and some are missing; sequencing was by immunoSEQ multiplex PCR. This repertoire shows about 160,000 clones, 75% to 90% found once; its top ten account for 1.5% to 2%. There are 16 residues in the CDR3. Per the germline V gene, CDR1 is SGDLS and CDR2 is YYNGEE. Trimming removed 1 base from V and 1 base from J; junction bases left unmatched: 5. Sequencing used PBMCs. The source of this sequence is a woman under 30 in good health and CMV-seronegative. This rearrangement joins TRBV9 to TRBJ2-1; the match to TRBD1 covers 7 bases. CDR3 nucleotides: TGTGCCAGCAGCGTATCCGACAGGGTGTCCTACAATGAGCAGTTCTTC. It codes for CASSVSDRVSYNEQFF.